This section outlines one T cell receptor (beta chain) sequence together with its context. The source of the sample is a study of blood T cell repertoires in COVID-19. The CDR3 extends over 14 amino acids. Trimming at V came to 2 bases and at J to 4 bases, leaving 4 bases not matched to a gene. Germline CDR1 is MNHNY and CDR2 is SVGAGI (reference sequence). Data came from immunoSEQ multiplex PCR; TCRdb stores just in-frame clones and leaves some out. In the table there are 50,000 to 65,000 clones, 87% of which are singletons. The chain employs TRBV6-6 and TRBJ2-5, with TRBD1 matching 7 bases. This clonotype was obtained from a woman at least 80 years old with COVID-19, enrolled during active disease. Sequencing input: peripheral blood. The CDR3, as DNA: TGTGCCAGCAGTTACGAGGGGGCCGGAGAGACCCAGTACTTC. It translates to CASSYEGAGETQYF.